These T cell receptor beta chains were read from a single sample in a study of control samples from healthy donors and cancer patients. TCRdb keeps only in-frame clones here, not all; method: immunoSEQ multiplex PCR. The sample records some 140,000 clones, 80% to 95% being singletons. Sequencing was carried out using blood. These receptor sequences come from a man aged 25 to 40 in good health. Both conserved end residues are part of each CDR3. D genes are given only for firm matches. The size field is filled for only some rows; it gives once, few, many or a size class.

cdr3_nt: TGTGCCACCAGTGATCCCCGGGACAGGGGGCATGGCTACACCTTC; cdr3_aa: CATSDPRDRGHGYTF; v_call: TRBV24-1; d_call: TRBD1; clone_size: .; j_call: TRBJ1-2
cdr3_nt: TGCAGTGGACTCCCGAACACTGAAGCTTTCTTT; cdr3_aa: CSGLPNTEAFF; v_call: TRBV20-1; d_call: .; clone_size: .; j_call: TRBJ1-1
cdr3_nt: TGTGCCAGCAGCCAAACAAACACAGGGGGCGATGGCTACACCTTC; cdr3_aa: CASSQTNTGGDGYTF; v_call: TRBV27; d_call: TRBD1; clone_size: .; j_call: TRBJ1-2
cdr3_nt: TGTGCCAGCAGTTCGAGGGTGTTCCAGCCCCAGCATTTT; cdr3_aa: CASSSRVFQPQHF; v_call: TRBV28; d_call: .; clone_size: .; j_call: TRBJ1-5
cdr3_nt: TGTGCCAGCAGAAAGGGACAGACCCCATACGAGCAGTACTTC; cdr3_aa: CASRKGQTPYEQYF; v_call: TRBV6-5; d_call: TRBD1; clone_size: .; j_call: TRBJ2-7
cdr3_nt: TGCAGCGTTGGGGGCTTCTCTGGGGCCAACGTCCTGACTTTC; cdr3_aa: CSVGGFSGANVLTF; v_call: TRBV29-1; d_call: .; clone_size: .; j_call: TRBJ2-6
cdr3_nt: TGTGCCAGCAGCTTGGCAGGGACCCTCTACGAGCAGTACTTC; cdr3_aa: CASSLAGTLYEQYF; v_call: TRBV5-5; d_call: .; clone_size: .; j_call: TRBJ2-7
cdr3_nt: TGTGCCAGCAGTACCAACGCGGGGAGTGAGACCCAGTACTTC; cdr3_aa: CASSTNAGSETQYF; v_call: TRBV6-2/TRBV6-3; d_call: .; clone_size: .; j_call: TRBJ2-5
cdr3_nt: TGTGCCAGCAGCCTCCAGGGGGACAAGAGAAGTTCCTACGAGCAGTACTTC; cdr3_aa: CASSLQGDKRSSYEQYF; v_call: TRBV7-2; d_call: TRBD1; clone_size: .; j_call: TRBJ2-7
cdr3_nt: TGTGCCAGCAGTTTGTGGACCCCCGGCTCTCTGGTTGACAATGAGCAGTTCTTC; cdr3_aa: CASSLWTPGSLVDNEQFF; v_call: TRBV28; d_call: .; clone_size: .; j_call: TRBJ2-1
cdr3_nt: TGTGCCAGCAGCCGGGTAGTCTACTCTGGAAACACCATATATTTT; cdr3_aa: CASSRVVYSGNTIYF; v_call: TRBV5-5; d_call: .; clone_size: .; j_call: TRBJ1-3
cdr3_nt: TGCGCCAGCCCCCCCCCGTCGGCCTCTGGAAACACCATATATTTT; cdr3_aa: CASPPPSASGNTIYF; v_call: TRBV23-1; d_call: .; clone_size: .; j_call: TRBJ1-3
cdr3_nt: TGTGCCAGCGTGGGAGAGAGGACAGGGAACACCGGGGAGCTGTTTTTT; cdr3_aa: CASVGERTGNTGELFF; v_call: TRBV21-1; d_call: .; clone_size: .; j_call: TRBJ2-2
cdr3_nt: TGTGCCAGCAGCTTGCTTCCGGACTTCTACGAGCAGTACTTC; cdr3_aa: CASSLLPDFYEQYF; v_call: TRBV5-5; d_call: .; clone_size: .; j_call: TRBJ2-7
cdr3_nt: TGTGCCAGCAGTGAATGGATCGACATTCCTTCAGGATCTGGAAACACCATATATTTT; cdr3_aa: CASSEWIDIPSGSGNTIYF; v_call: TRBV6-1; d_call: .; clone_size: .; j_call: TRBJ1-3
cdr3_nt: TGCAGTGCTAGTCCCGGGGGGCAAGGGGCCAACGTCCTGACTTTC; cdr3_aa: CSASPGGQGANVLTF; v_call: TRBV20-1; d_call: .; clone_size: .; j_call: TRBJ2-6
cdr3_nt: TGTGCCAGTACCCCAAGTGGACAGGGGCTTTCCTACGAGCAGTACTTC; cdr3_aa: CASTPSGQGLSYEQYF; v_call: TRBV19; d_call: TRBD1; clone_size: .; j_call: TRBJ2-7
cdr3_nt: TGTGCCAGCAGTTCAACGGGGGACTCCTACAATGAGCAGTTCTTC; cdr3_aa: CASSSTGDSYNEQFF; v_call: TRBV28; d_call: .; clone_size: once; j_call: TRBJ2-1
cdr3_nt: TGTGCCAGTAGTTTCGAGACAGGGGGGGGTTCACCCCTCCACTTT; cdr3_aa: CASSFETGGGSPLHF; v_call: TRBV19; d_call: TRBD1; clone_size: .; j_call: TRBJ1-6
cdr3_nt: TGTGCCAGTAGTATCGAACAGACCACAACGATTAATCAGCCCCAGCATTTT; cdr3_aa: CASSIEQTTTINQPQHF; v_call: TRBV19; d_call: .; clone_size: .; j_call: TRBJ1-5
cdr3_nt: TGTGCCAGCAGCTTAATCCCAGGGGCTAAGGATGAGCAGTTCTTC; cdr3_aa: CASSLIPGAKDEQFF; v_call: TRBV7-3; d_call: .; clone_size: .; j_call: TRBJ2-1
cdr3_nt: TGTGCCAGCAGCCCGACCGCCGATCTTTGGGACGAGCAGTACTTC; cdr3_aa: CASSPTADLWDEQYF; v_call: TRBV6-2/TRBV6-3; d_call: .; clone_size: .; j_call: TRBJ2-7
cdr3_nt: TGTGCCAGCAGTTACCCTTGGAACACTGAAGCTTTCTTT; cdr3_aa: CASSYPWNTEAFF; v_call: TRBV6-6; d_call: .; clone_size: few; j_call: TRBJ1-1
cdr3_nt: TGTGCCAGCAGCTCTTACCCCCAAAATTCACCCCTCCACTTT; cdr3_aa: CASSSYPQNSPLHF; v_call: TRBV13; d_call: .; clone_size: once; j_call: TRBJ1-6
cdr3_nt: TGCAGCGTTGGTACTTCGAACACCGGGGAGCTGTTTTTT; cdr3_aa: CSVGTSNTGELFF; v_call: TRBV29-1; d_call: .; clone_size: .; j_call: TRBJ2-2
cdr3_nt: TGTGCCAGCAGCGACCGGACAGGCCATCGTGCGCCAAATGAAAAACTGTTTTTT; cdr3_aa: CASSDRTGHRAPNEKLFF; v_call: TRBV7-8; d_call: TRBD1; clone_size: .; j_call: TRBJ1-4
cdr3_nt: TGTGCCAGCAGCCGGGACAGGGTATGGGGGACCCAGTACTTC; cdr3_aa: CASSRDRVWGTQYF; v_call: TRBV11-2; d_call: TRBD1; clone_size: .; j_call: TRBJ2-5
cdr3_nt: TGCGCCAGCAGCCAAGATAGACAGGGATACAATGAGCAGTTCTTC; cdr3_aa: CASSQDRQGYNEQFF; v_call: TRBV4-1; d_call: TRBD1; clone_size: .; j_call: TRBJ2-1
cdr3_nt: TGTGCCAGCAGCTTACGGCCGGGAGGACTACACAATGAGCAGTTCTTC; cdr3_aa: CASSLRPGGLHNEQFF; v_call: TRBV7-8; d_call: TRBD2; clone_size: .; j_call: TRBJ2-1
cdr3_nt: TGTGCCAGCAGGAGTTACTGGGGCAGCTACGAGCAGTACTTC; cdr3_aa: CASRSYWGSYEQYF; v_call: TRBV28; d_call: .; clone_size: .; j_call: TRBJ2-7
cdr3_nt: TGTGCCAGTAGTATTGGATTCCCAAGCAATCAGCCCCAGCATTTT; cdr3_aa: CASSIGFPSNQPQHF; v_call: TRBV19; d_call: .; clone_size: .; j_call: TRBJ1-5
cdr3_nt: TGTGCCAGTAGTTCCGAATTAAGGAGCAATCAGCCCCAGCATTTT; cdr3_aa: CASSSELRSNQPQHF; v_call: TRBV19; d_call: .; clone_size: .; j_call: TRBJ1-5
cdr3_nt: TGTGCCACCAGCAGAGGACAGGGGAGGGATGAAAAACTGTTTTTT; cdr3_aa: CATSRGQGRDEKLFF; v_call: TRBV15; d_call: TRBD1; clone_size: .; j_call: TRBJ1-4
cdr3_nt: TGCGCCAGCAGCCAAGATCTGGGCTCTGGGGCCAACGTCCTGACTTTC; cdr3_aa: CASSQDLGSGANVLTF; v_call: TRBV4-1; d_call: .; clone_size: .; j_call: TRBJ2-6
cdr3_nt: TGTGCCAGCAGTCCCGGGGGACGGCCGAGTCAGCCCCAGCATTTT; cdr3_aa: CASSPGGRPSQPQHF; v_call: TRBV28; d_call: .; clone_size: .; j_call: TRBJ1-5
cdr3_nt: TGTGCCAGCAGTCCCGGACCTTGGGGTGAAAAACTGTTTTTT; cdr3_aa: CASSPGPWGEKLFF; v_call: TRBV28; d_call: .; clone_size: .; j_call: TRBJ1-4
cdr3_nt: TGCAGCGTAGCTGAGAAACAGACGATGTACACTGAAGCTTTCTTT; cdr3_aa: CSVAEKQTMYTEAFF; v_call: TRBV29-1; d_call: .; clone_size: .; j_call: TRBJ1-1
cdr3_nt: TGTGCCAGCAGCTTAATCGCGACTACCGAGACTTACGAGCAGTACTTC; cdr3_aa: CASSLIATTETYEQYF; v_call: TRBV11-2; d_call: .; clone_size: .; j_call: TRBJ2-7
cdr3_nt: TGTGCCAGCTCGGGACAGGGGGCGGGTCAGCCCCAGCATTTT; cdr3_aa: CASSGQGAGQPQHF; v_call: TRBV2; d_call: TRBD1; clone_size: .; j_call: TRBJ1-5
cdr3_nt: TGTGCCAGCAGCCGCCGGGACAGCACAGATACGCAGTATTTT; cdr3_aa: CASSRRDSTDTQYF; v_call: TRBV5-5; d_call: .; clone_size: .; j_call: TRBJ2-3
cdr3_nt: TGTGCCAGCAGTCCAGGGATCTCCAATTCACCCCTCCACTTT; cdr3_aa: CASSPGISNSPLHF; v_call: TRBV7-2; d_call: .; clone_size: once; j_call: TRBJ1-6
cdr3_nt: TGTGCCAGCAGCAAAGGGACAGACCACGAATCTGGGGCCAACGTCCTGACTTTC; cdr3_aa: CASSKGTDHESGANVLTF; v_call: TRBV28; d_call: TRBD1; clone_size: .; j_call: TRBJ2-6